Only a few counts were recorded for the clone carrying this T cell receptor (beta chain). Antigen unknown. This specimen belongs to a study of beta chain features in type 1 diabetes. The study's findings and limits: At VDJ recombination sites, type 1 diabetes patients had fewer insertions and more deleted nucleotides. Significant though moderate, a shortening of TCRB CDR3s appeared in all four CD4+ subsets of Type 1 diabetes patients.

Looked up from germline, CDR1 is KGHSH and CDR2 is LQKENI. The CDR3 contains 13 residues. The junction had 4 bases not matched to a gene; V was cut back by 5 bases and J by 3 bases. Of the isolated RNA, all was reverse transcribed, and so the sequenced material was expressed TCRB transcripts. The protocol was immunoSEQ multiplex PCR, while the TCRdb copy is restricted to in-frame clones and leaves out a portion. This table holds around 170,000 clones, less than 9.5% found once. Sorting of CD4+ naive, central memory, regulatory and stem cell-like memory cells was performed via CD45RO/CCR7/CD25/CD127/CD95/CD27. Post-sort purity exceeded 95% for all sorted populations.

The gene calls are TRBV18 and TRBJ2-7; 7 bases map to TRBD1. The source of this sequence is a woman younger than 35 in good health. The sequenced material came from central memory CD4+ T cells from blood. The CDR3 nucleotides are TGTGCCAGCTCAAAGGGACAGTTCTACGAGCAGTACTTC. This codes for CASSKGQFYEQYF.